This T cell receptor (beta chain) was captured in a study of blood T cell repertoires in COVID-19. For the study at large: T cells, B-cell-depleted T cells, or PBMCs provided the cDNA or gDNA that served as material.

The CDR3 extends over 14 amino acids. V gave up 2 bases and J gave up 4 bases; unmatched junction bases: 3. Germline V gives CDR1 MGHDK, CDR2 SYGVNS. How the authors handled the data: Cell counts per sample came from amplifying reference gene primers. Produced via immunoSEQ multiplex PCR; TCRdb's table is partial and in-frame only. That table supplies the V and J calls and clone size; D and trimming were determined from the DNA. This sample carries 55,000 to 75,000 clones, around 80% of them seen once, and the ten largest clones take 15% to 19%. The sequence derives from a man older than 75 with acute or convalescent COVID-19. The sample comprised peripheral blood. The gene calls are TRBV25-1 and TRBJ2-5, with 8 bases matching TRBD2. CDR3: CASSEGSGGETQYF. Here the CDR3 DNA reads TGTGCCAGCAGTGAAGGCAGCGGGGGAGAGACCCAGTACTTC.